This entry concerns a single T cell receptor (beta chain). The CDR3 consists of 14 residues. The trim removed 3 bases at V and 10 bases at J, leaving 3 bases unmatched. Germline CDR1 reads MDHEN; CDR2 reads SYDVKM. A single record per CDR3 protein comes from TCRdb applying MiXCR to the RT-PCR reads. The sample has about 160,000 distinct CDR3 sequences; about two fifths are singletons. This record comes from a study of patients and donors after allogeneic stem cell transplantation. The genes are TRBV28 and TRBJ2-6; 10 bases fit TRBD1. This receptor was identified in a human donor who was either an allogeneic HSCT recipient or a stem cell or donor lymphocyte infusion donor (not recorded which). It is not recorded whose cells these are; they may come from a transplant donor. Sequenced material: blood, either unsorted or a sorted T cell fraction (not recorded which). The DNA for the CDR3 is TGTGCCAGCAGTTTTCGGGGACAGGGGAACGTCCTGACTTTC. Its protein is CASSFRGQGNVLTF.